These T cell receptor beta chains were read from a single sample in a study of Ad26.COV2.S vaccination and SARS-CoV-2 variants. Assay: immunoSEQ multiplex PCR; the TCRdb copy retains only in-frame clones and omits some. Of around 300,000 clones listed, around 89% are singletons. The sequenced sample was peripheral blood, obtained in a trial of Ad26.COV2.S vaccine versus placebo. The source is a person between 18 and 65 years old who received the Ad26.COV2.S COVID-19 vaccine or a placebo. The CDR3 runs from the conserved cysteine through the conserved F or W. A D gene is named only where the DNA matches it firmly. Only some rows state a clone size, as once, few, many or a class for expanded clones.

v_gene	abundance	d_gene	j_gene	CDR3aa	CDR3nt
TRBV7-2	.	.	TRBJ1-2	CASSLSGSANYGYTF	TGTGCCAGCAGCTTATCTGGCAGCGCTAACTATGGCTACACCTTC
TRBV5-5	.	TRBD1	TRBJ1-1	CASSLGTGEDTEAFF	TGTGCCAGCAGCTTGGGTACAGGGGAAGATACTGAAGCTTTCTTT
TRBV9	.	.	TRBJ2-1	CASSVEGGGNEQFF	TGTGCCAGCAGCGTAGAGGGAGGGGGCAATGAGCAGTTCTTC
TRBV4-1	.	.	TRBJ2-1	CASSQGREQFF	TGCGCCAGCAGCCAAGGGCGTGAGCAGTTCTTC
TRBV5-5	.	.	TRBJ2-2	CASSLGRESTTGELFF	TGTGCCAGCAGCTTGGGCCGGGAATCCACAACCGGGGAGCTGTTTTTT
TRBV7-2	.	.	TRBJ2-7	CASSLALATRNTYEQYF	TGTGCCAGCAGCTTAGCGCTTGCTACCAGAAACACCTACGAGCAGTACTTC
TRBV6-2/TRBV6-3	.	.	TRBJ1-2	CASSRPGSLYGYTF	TGTGCCAGCAGTCGCCCGGGTTCACTCTATGGCTACACCTTC
TRBV5-1	.	.	TRBJ2-2	CASSLALGSTGELFF	TGCGCCAGCAGCTTGGCCTTGGGATCCACCGGGGAGCTGTTTTTT
TRBV25-1	.	TRBD2	TRBJ2-2	CASSDMTSGTGELFF	TGTGCCAGCAGTGATATGACTAGCGGAACCGGGGAGCTGTTTTTT
TRBV4-1	.	.	TRBJ1-2	CASSQEWESNYGYTF	TGCGCCAGCAGCCAAGAGTGGGAATCTAACTATGGCTACACCTTC
TRBV7-8	.	.	TRBJ2-7	CASSLDPYEQYF	TGTGCCAGCAGCTTAGACCCCTACGAGCAGTACTTC
TRBV29-1	.	TRBD2	TRBJ2-1	CSATGTSGYNEQFF	TGCAGCGCGACCGGGACTAGCGGATACAATGAGCAGTTCTTC
TRBV5-1	.	.	TRBJ2-5	CASSLADSQETQYF	TGCGCCAGCAGCTTGGCCGACAGTCAAGAGACCCAGTACTTC
TRBV19	.	TRBD1	TRBJ2-7	CASSMGTGGHEQYF	TGTGCCAGTAGTATGGGGACAGGGGGGCACGAGCAGTACTTC
TRBV29-1	.	TRBD2	TRBJ2-1	CSVVGAIAGERGEQFF	TGCAGCGTTGTGGGGGCTATAGCGGGAGAACGGGGTGAGCAGTTCTTC
TRBV9	.	TRBD1	TRBJ2-7	CASSAGGIYEQYF	TGTGCCAGCAGCGCAGGGGGAATCTACGAGCAGTACTTC
TRBV28	few	.	TRBJ1-5	CASSKEVLMGRVGQPQHF	TGTGCCAGCAGTAAGGAGGTATTGATGGGGAGAGTGGGTCAGCCCCAGCATTTT
TRBV24-1	.	.	TRBJ2-2	CATSGRVSGELFF	TGTGCCACCAGTGGCCGGGTCTCCGGGGAGCTGTTTTTT
TRBV3-1/TRBV3-2	.	TRBD1	TRBJ1-2	CASSLTQGKGYTF	TGTGCCAGCAGCTTAACACAGGGGAAAGGCTACACCTTC
TRBV4-1	.	TRBD1	TRBJ2-1	CASSFRQGAYNEQFF	TGCGCCAGCAGCTTCAGACAGGGGGCCTACAATGAGCAGTTCTTC
TRBV9	.	TRBD2	TRBJ2-1	CASNPGTSGRGKQFF	TGTGCCAGCAACCCCGGGACTAGCGGGAGAGGGAAGCAGTTCTTC
TRBV2	.	TRBD2	TRBJ2-3	CATEREETDTQYF	TGTGCCACCGAGCGGGAGGAAACAGATACGCAGTATTTT